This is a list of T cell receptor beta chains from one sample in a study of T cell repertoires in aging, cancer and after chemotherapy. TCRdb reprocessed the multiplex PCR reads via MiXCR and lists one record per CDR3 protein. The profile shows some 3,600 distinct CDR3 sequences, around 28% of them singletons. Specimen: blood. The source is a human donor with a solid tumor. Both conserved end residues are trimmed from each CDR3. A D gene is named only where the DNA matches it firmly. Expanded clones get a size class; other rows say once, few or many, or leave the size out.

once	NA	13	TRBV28	ASSLGGTATGTQY
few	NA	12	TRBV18	ASSPTAGGETQY
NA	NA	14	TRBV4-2	ASSQEDRTDSYEQY
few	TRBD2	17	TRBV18	ASSPGLAGATSSYNEQF
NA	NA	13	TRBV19	ASSISSSATYEQY
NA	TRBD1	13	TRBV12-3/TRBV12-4	ASSPRGRSNQPQH
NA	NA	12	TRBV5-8	ASSLRQGGDTQY
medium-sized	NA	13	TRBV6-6	ASSSTAYRYNEQF
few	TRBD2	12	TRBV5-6	ASGLAGGTYEQY
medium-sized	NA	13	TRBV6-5	ASNGNGGPEETQY
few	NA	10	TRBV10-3	ASTMGGTEAF
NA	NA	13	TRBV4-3	ASSPRQIRNEKLF
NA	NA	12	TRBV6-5	ASSYSRGSTEAF
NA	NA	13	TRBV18	ASSNAREPNYGYT
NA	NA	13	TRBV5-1	ASSYDQGNQETQY
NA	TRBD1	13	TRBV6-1	ASSEQDRGWEKLF
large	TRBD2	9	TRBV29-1	SGSIAGSQY
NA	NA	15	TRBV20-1	SARDAGAIPANYGYT
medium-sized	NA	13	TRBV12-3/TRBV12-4	ASSLDGPLGNEQF
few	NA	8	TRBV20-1	SASSSEQQ
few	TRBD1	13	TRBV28	ASRSAGQGGSEQY
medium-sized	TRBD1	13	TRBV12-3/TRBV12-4	ASRATGGVNTEAF
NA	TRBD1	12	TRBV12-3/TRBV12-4	ASSSRGRADTQY
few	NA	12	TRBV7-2	ASSFTQGAYEQY
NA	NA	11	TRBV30	ASRQGPGQPQH
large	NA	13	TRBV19	ASSITSSSSYEQY
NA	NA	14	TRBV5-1	ASSLGASQYPYEQY
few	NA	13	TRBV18	ASSPFSGADEKLF